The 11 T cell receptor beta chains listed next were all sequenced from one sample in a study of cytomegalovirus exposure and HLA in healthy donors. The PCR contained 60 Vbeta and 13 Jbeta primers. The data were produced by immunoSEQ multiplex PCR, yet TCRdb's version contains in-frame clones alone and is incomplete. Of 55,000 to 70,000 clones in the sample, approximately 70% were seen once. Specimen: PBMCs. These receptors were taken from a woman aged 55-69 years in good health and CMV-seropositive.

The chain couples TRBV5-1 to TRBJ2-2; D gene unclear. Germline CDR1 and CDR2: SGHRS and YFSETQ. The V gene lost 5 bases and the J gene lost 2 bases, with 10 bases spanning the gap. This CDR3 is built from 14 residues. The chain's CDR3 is CASRWSDNTGELFF. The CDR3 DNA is TGCGCCAGCAGGTGGAGCGACAACACCGGGGAGCTGTTTTTT. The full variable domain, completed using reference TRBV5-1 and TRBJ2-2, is KAGVTQTPRYLIKTRGQQVTLSCSPISGHRSVSWYQQTPGQGLQFLFEYFSETQRNKGNFPGRFSGRQFSNSRSEMNVSTLELGDSALYLCASRWSDNTGELFFGEGSRLTVL.

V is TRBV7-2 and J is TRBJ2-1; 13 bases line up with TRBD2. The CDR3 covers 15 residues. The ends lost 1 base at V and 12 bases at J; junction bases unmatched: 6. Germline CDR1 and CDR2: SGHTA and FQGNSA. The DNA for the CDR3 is TGTGCCAGCAGCTTAGTGACTAGCGGGGGGTCGTGGCAGTTCTTC. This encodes CASSLVTSGGSWQFF. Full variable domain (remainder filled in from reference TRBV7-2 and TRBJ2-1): GAGVSQSPSNKVTEKGKDVELRCDPISGHTALYWYRQSLGQGLEFLIYFQGNSAPDKSGLPSDRFSAERTGGSVSTLTIQRTQQEDSAVYLCASSLVTSGGSWQFFGPGTRLTVL.

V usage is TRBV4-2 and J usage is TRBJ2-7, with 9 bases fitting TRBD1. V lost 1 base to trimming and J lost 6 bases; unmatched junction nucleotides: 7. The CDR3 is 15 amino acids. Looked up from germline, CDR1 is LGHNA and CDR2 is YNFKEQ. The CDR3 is CASSQAGQGYSEQYF. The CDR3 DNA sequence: TGTGCCAGCAGCCAAGCGGGACAGGGCTATAGCGAGCAGTACTTC.

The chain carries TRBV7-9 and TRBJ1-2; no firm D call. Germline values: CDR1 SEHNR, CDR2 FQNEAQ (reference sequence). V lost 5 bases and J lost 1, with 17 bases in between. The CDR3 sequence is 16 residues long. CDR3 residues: CASSPIYRENNYGYTF. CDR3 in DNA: TGTGCCAGCAGCCCCATTTACCGGGAGAATAACTATGGCTACACCTTC.

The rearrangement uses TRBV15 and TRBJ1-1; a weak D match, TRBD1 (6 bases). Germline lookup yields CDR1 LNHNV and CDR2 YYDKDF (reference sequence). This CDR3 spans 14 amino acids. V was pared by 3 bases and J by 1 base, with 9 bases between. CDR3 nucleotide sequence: TGTGCCACCAGCAGTCAACAGGGGAACACTGAAGCTTTCTTT. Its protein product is CATSSQQGNTEAFF.

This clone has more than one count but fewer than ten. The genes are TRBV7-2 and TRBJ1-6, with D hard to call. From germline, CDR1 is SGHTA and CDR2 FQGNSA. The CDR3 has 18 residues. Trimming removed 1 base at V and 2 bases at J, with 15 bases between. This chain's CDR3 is CASSLDAPLRAYNSPLHF. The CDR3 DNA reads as TGTGCCAGCAGCTTAGACGCCCCGCTGAGGGCCTATAATTCACCCCTCCACTTT.

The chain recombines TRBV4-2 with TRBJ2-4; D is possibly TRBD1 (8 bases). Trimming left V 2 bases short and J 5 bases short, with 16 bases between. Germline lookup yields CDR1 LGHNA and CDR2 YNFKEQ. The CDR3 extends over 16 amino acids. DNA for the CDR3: TGTGCCAGCAGCCAAAGTTTACAGGGGGGGGAAAACATTCAGTACTTC. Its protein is CASSQSLQGGENIQYF.

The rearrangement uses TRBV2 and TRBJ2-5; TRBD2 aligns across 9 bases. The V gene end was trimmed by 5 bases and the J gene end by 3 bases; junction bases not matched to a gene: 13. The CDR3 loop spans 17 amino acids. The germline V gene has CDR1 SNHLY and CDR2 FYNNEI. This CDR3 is CASSPLLLASGEETQYF. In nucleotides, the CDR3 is TGTGCCAGCAGTCCCCTCCTCCTGGCTAGCGGGGAAGAGACCCAGTACTTC.

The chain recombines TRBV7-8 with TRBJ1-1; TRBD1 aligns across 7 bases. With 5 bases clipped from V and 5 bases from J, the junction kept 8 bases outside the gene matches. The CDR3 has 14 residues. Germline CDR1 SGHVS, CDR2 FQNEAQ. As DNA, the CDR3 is TGTGCCAGCAGCACTGACAGGGTCGGAACTGAAGCTTTCTTT. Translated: CASSTDRVGTEAFF.

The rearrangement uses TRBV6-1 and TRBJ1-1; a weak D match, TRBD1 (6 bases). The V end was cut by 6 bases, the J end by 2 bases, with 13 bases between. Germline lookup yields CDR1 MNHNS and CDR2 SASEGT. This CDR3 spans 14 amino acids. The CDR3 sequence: CASRAQGINTEAFF. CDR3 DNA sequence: TGTGCCAGCAGGGCTCAGGGGATAAACACTGAAGCTTTCTTT.

This CDR3 reads CASSLEGRGYNEQFF. DNA of the CDR3: TGCGCCAGCAGCTTGGAGGGGCGGGGATACAATGAGCAGTTCTTC. The V gene is TRBV5-1, the J gene TRBJ2-1, with a tentative D call TRBD2 (6 bases). Germline CDR1 SGHRS, CDR2 YFSETQ. CDR3 size: 15 residues. V lost 0 bases and J lost 4, with 11 bases in between.